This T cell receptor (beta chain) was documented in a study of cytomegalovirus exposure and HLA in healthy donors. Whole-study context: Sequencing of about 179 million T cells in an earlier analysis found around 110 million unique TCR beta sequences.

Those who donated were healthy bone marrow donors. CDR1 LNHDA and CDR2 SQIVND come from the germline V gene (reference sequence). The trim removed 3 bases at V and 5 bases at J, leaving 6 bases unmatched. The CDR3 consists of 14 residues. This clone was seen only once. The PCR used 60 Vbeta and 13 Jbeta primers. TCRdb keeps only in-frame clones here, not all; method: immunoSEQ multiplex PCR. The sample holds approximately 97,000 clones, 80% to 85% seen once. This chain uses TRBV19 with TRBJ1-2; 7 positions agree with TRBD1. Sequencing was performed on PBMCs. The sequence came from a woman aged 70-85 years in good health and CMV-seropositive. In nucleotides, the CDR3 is TGTGCCAGTAGTATGGAGGGACAGCCATATGGCTACACCTTC. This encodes CASSMEGQPYGYTF.